Below, 7 T cell receptor beta chains from the same sample are listed, as sequenced in a study of T cells in Graves' hyperthyroidism and ophthalmopathy. The CDR3 regions of TCR beta were amplified from RNA transcripts. The HTBI primer set drove a first-round RT-PCR of the TCR CDR3. TCRdb redid the calling of the multiplex PCR reads with MiXCR, one entry per CDR3 protein. The sample holds some 420,000 distinct CDR3 sequences, roughly an eighth seen once. The sample consisted of blood. The receptors derive from a young woman with Graves' hyperthyroidism.

As for this clonotype: A much more abundant neighbour one base away suggests this may be a read error. The chain joins TRBV28 to TRBJ2-7; weak D call: TRBD2 (6 bases). The CDR3 extends over 17 amino acids. Germline V lookup: CDR1 MDHEN, CDR2 SYDVKM. CDR3 DNA sequence: TGTGCCTGCAGTTTGGGGGGTGGTGGCGGGCTAGCGTACGAGCAGTACTTC. This sequence encodes CACSLGGGGGLAYEQYF.

This clonotype was seen many times. The V call is TRBV4-1, the J call TRBJ2-1; no clear D. Germline lookup yields CDR1 MGHRA and CDR2 YSYEKL. Trimming pared 0 bases from V and 8 bases from J, leaving 17 bases between. The CDR3 length is 16 residues. The CDR3 region has the DNA TGCGCCAGCAGCCAAGAGGCAACCTCAGCAGGTCATGAGCAGTTCTTC. Its protein product is CASSQEATSAGHEQFF.

The table lists this clonotype with many counts. This chain links TRBV20-1 with TRBJ1-1; the match to TRBD1 covers 7 bases. CDR3 length: 13 residues. Per germline, CDR1 DFQATT and CDR2 SNEGSKA (reference sequence). The V and J ends lost 3 bases and 8 bases, in that order; junction bases with no gene match: 9. CDR3 loop: CSARVGQSSEAFF. Here the CDR3 DNA reads TGCAGTGCTAGGGTGGGACAGTCCTCCGAAGCTTTCTTT.

A word on this clonotype: Because the CDR3 is missing its conserved closing phenylalanine or tryptophan, this is likely a read error. The V call is TRBV7-2, the J call TRBJ1-2; 8 nucleotides agree with TRBD1. This CDR3 is 14 amino acids long. The V segment lost 5 bases and the J segment 7 bases; nucleotides outside the gene matches: 9. CDR1 SGHTA and CDR2 FQGNSA come from the germline V gene. In DNA form, the CDR3 reads TGTGCCAGCAGCGTCAGGGGGCGAGGGGTTGGCTACACCTCC. Protein: CASSVRGRGVGYTS.

In this sample, this clonotype turned up many times. The chain has TRBV28 and TRBJ1-1, with 10 bases fitting TRBD1. V gave up 5 bases and J gave up 0 bases; unmatched junction bases: 3. Looked up from germline, CDR1 is MDHEN and CDR2 is SYDVKM. The CDR3 has 15 residues. This CDR3 is CASSLGQGMNTEAFF. For the CDR3, the DNA is TGTGCCAGCAGTCTGGGACAGGGGATGAACACTGAAGCTTTCTTT.

This clonotype was counted many times. The chain employs TRBV20-1 and TRBJ1-5, with D unresolved. V was trimmed by 3 bases and J by 0 bases, leaving 12 bases between them. This CDR3 is 15 amino acids long. CDR1 is DFQATT, CDR2 SNEGSKA, per germline (reference sequence). Here the CDR3 DNA reads TGCAGTGCTAGCTACCAGAAATATAGCAATCAGCCCCAGCATTTT. It yields the protein CSASYQKYSNQPQHF.

This clonotype occurred once. This chain links TRBV11-3 with TRBJ2-7; 10 bases are a match to TRBD2. The J call may be wrong; the DNA end is better matched by TRBJ2-1. The CDR3 length is 15 residues. Germline V gene sequence: CDR1 SGHNT, CDR2 YENEEA. CDR3 loop: CASSLVLAGDYEQFF. The CDR3 DNA is TGTGCCAGCAGCTTAGTTCTAGCGGGAGATTACGAGCAGTTCTTC.